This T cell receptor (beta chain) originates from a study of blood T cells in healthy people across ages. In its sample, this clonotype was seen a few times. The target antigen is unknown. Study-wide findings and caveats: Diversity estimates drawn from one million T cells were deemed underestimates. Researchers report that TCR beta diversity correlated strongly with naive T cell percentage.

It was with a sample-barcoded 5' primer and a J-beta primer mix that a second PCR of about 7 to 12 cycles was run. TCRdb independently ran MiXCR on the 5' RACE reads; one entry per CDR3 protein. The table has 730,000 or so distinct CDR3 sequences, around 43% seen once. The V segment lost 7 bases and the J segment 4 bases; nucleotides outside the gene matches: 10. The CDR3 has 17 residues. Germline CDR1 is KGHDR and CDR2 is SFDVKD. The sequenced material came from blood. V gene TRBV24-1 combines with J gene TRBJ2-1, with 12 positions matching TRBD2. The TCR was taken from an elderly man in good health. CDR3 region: CATREGGTSGQYNEQFF. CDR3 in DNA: TGTGCCACCAGGGAAGGTGGGACTAGCGGGCAATACAATGAGCAGTTCTTC.